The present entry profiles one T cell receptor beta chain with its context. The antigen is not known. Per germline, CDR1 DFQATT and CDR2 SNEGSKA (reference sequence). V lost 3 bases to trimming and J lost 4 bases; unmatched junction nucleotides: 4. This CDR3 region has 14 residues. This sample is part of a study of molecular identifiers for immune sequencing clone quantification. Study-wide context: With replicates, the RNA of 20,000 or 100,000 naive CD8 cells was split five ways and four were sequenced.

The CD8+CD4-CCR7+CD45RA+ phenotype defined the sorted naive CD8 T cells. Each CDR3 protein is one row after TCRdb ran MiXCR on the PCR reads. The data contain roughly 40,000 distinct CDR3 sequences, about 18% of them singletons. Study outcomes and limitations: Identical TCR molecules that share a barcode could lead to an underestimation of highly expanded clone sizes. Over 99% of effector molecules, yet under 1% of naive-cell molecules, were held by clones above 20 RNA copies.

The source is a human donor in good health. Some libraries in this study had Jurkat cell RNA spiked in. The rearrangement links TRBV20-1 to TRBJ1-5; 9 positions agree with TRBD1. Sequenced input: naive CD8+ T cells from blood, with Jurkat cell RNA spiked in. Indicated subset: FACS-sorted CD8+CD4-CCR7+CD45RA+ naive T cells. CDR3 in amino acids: CSARGTGTNQPQHF. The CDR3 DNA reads TGCAGTGCTAGGGGGACAGGGACGAATCAGCCCCAGCATTTT.